This T cell receptor beta chain was recorded in a study of identical twins listed by TCRdb under 2016. Study-level background: TCR alpha and beta repertoires from monozygotic twins, unrelated adults of various ages and cord blood were deep-sequenced to test whether fetal clonotypes persist. To rule out contamination, the twin experiments were replicated at different times with different library preparation protocols.

All donors were healthy Caucasians. Three pairs of female monozygotic twins, all aged roughly 18 to 29 years, were included in the twin cohort. Peripheral blood mononuclear cells were used as the source from which RNA for TCR libraries was isolated. In regard to this clonotype: The antigen this receptor binds is unknown. The input lacks base qualities; no much larger clone sits a single base away.

Beyond this particular receptor, the publication reports: Because the same donors could not be followed over many years, the conclusions relied on cross-sectional statistical analysis. In monozygotic twins, recombination models systematically underestimated out-of-frame TCR alpha sharing, but the models matched the sharing seen between unrelated individuals. Compared with coincidental sharing between unrelated individuals, out-of-frame TCR alpha sequences shared between twins had an excess of sequences with low generation probability. Zero-insertion analyses could be partly confounded by invariant T cells such as MAIT and iNKT, though diverse VJ usage argued against such confounding for most clonotypes. Excess twin sharing in beta out-of-frame sequences was weaker because fewer shared sequences lowered the signal-to-noise ratio. Fewer insertions were carried by abundant cord blood beta clonotypes; a weaker similar trend was observed in young adult naive repertoires, while no such trend was observed in memory repertoires.

Library construction relied on 5' RACE. Data came from an Illumina HiSeq 2000. Template switching added a universal primer binding site, and the final cDNA carried a unique molecular identifier that allowed TCR cDNA molecules to be counted accurately. First-strand cDNA for TCR alpha and beta chains was synthesized from specific primers in the conserved constant-segment region. Each cDNA library was double barcoded, with a SMART-Mk sample barcode plus Illumina barcodes, to control for contamination. Two successive PCR steps introduced TruSeq adapter sequences along with Illumina sample barcodes. The Illumina HiSeq platform was used with custom primers to sequence TCR alpha and beta cDNA libraries. On the authors' methods: MiGEC was used to process raw reads and extract unique molecular identifiers, and MiXCR was used to find CDR3 positions. For each individual, recombination models were inferred using an EM algorithm with the repgenHMM and IGoR tools. Shared clonotype analysis was performed with the tcR package in R, normalizing sharing by the product of cloneset sizes. To study raw recombination free of thymic and clonal selection effects, out-of-frame nonproductive sequences were analyzed. TCRdb's own reprocessing of the public reads used fastp at Q25 and MiXCR and kept productive beta chains. All rows with the same CDR3 protein become a single entry with the most common DNA and genes. It is TCRdb's table, rather than the study itself, that gives the V and J calls and clone size. The sample records 650,000 to 800,000 distinct CDR3 sequences, roughly 8% of which are singletons. Roughly 0.97% of the sample comes from the top ten.

The junction shows trimming of 0 bases on V and 4 bases on J, plus 12 bases between the germline ends. Its CDR3 holds 16 amino acids, cysteine through phenylalanine. Just CDR3 DNA is preserved here, 48 bases in frame from base 1. These data also featured in a second study, about yellow fever vaccine responses in identical twins. Looking at the second paper: The T cell response to vaccination in identical twins was reported by the authors to appear partly convergent and partly personalized. In the study, vaccine-responding T cell clones were precisely tracked in identical twins.

Sequenced material: PBMCs. This receptor was taken from a woman under 30 in good health. This receptor chain uses TRBV12-3 or TRBV12-4 and TRBJ2-2; a tentative D call is TRBD2 (6 bases match). The DNA sequence is TGTGCCAGCAGTTTAGCGCGGGGTTGGGGCACCGGGGAGCTGTTTTTT. Its amino acids are CASSLARGWGTGELFF.